The 2 T cell receptor beta chains given below trace back to one sample, sequenced in a study of T cell repertoires in cytomegalovirus infection. TCRdb reanalysed the reads using MiXCR and keeps one entry per CDR3 protein. The table records about 310,000 distinct CDR3 sequences, roughly a sixth of them present only once. The specimen was PBMCs. These receptors were collected from a human donor in good health (CMV status not recorded). Some clones in this sample may be carry-over from other donors' samples.

V is TRBV4-2 and J is TRBJ2-3; D ambiguous. Between the trimmed V and J ends, which lost 0 bases and 0 bases, there was a span of 10 bases. Per germline, CDR1 LGHNA and CDR2 YNFKEQ. The CDR3 spans 16 residues. The CDR3 here is CASSQDIPLSTDTQYF. CDR3 nucleotide sequence: TGTGCCAGCAGCCAAGATATTCCACTCAGCACAGATACGCAGTATTTT.

This clonotype was observed at least ten times. The chain employs TRBV12-3 or TRBV12-4 and TRBJ2-2, with D possibly being TRBD2 (6 bases). Deletions cut 7 bases from V and 0 bases from J, with 15 bases between. The CDR3 spans 16 residues. The CDR3 spells CASTFERVTNTGELFF. The CDR3 DNA follows: TGTGCCAGCACTTTCGAGCGGGTAACGAACACCGGGGAGCTGTTTTTT.